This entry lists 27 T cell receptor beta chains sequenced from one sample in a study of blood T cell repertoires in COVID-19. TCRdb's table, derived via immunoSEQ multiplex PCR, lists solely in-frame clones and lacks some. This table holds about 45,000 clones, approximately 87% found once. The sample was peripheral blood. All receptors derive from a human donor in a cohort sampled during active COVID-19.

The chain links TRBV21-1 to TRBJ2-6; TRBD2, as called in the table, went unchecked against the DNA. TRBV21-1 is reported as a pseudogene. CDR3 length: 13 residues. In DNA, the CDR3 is TGTGCCAGCAGCCTCTCTGGGGCCAACGTCCTGACTTTC. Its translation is CASSLSGANVLTF.

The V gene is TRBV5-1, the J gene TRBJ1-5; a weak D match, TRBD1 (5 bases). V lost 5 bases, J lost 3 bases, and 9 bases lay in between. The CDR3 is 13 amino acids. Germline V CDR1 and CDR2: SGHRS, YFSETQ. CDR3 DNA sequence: TGCGCCAGCAGGGTAGGGGCCAATCAGCCCCAGCATTTT. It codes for CASRVGANQPQHF.

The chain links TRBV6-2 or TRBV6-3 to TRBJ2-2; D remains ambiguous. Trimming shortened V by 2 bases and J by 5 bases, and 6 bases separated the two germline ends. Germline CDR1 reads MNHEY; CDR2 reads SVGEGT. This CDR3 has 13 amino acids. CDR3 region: CASSYTGTGELFF. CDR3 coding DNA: TGTGCCAGCAGTTACACCGGTACCGGGGAGCTGTTTTTT.

CDR3 residues: CASTRTGTENEKLFF. The CDR3 coding sequence is TGTGCCAGCACCCGTACCGGGACAGAAAATGAAAAACTGTTTTTT. This sequence joins TRBV2 and TRBJ1-4; 7 bases map to TRBD1. The CDR3 consists of 15 residues. V shed 7 bases and J 5 bases; nucleotides not matched to a gene: 10. The germline CDR1 and CDR2 sequences are SNHLY and FYNNEI.

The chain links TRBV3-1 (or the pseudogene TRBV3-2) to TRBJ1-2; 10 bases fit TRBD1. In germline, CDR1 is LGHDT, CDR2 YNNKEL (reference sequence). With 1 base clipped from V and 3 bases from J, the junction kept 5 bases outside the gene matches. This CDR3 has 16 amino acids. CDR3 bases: TGTGCCAGCAGCCAAGTGGGGGACAGGGGCGACTATGGCTACACCTTC. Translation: CASSQVGDRGDYGYTF.

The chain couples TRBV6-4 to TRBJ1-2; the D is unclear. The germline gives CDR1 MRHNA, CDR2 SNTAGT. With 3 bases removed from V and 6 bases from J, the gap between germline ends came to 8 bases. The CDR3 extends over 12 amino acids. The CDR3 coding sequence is TGTGCCAGCAGTGAAGCGGGCCATGGCTACACCTTC. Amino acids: CASSEAGHGYTF.

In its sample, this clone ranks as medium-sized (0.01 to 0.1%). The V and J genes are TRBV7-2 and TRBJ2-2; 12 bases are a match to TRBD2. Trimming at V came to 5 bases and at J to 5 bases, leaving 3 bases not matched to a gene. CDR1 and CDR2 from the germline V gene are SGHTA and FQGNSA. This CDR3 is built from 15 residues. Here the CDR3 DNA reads TGTGCCAGCAGCCTAACTAGCGGGGGGACCGGGGAGCTGTTTTTT. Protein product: CASSLTSGGTGELFF. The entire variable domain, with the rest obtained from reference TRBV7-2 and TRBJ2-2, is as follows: GAGVSQSPSNKVTEKGKDVELRCDPISGHTALYWYRQSLGQGLEFLIYFQGNSAPDKSGLPSDRFSAERTGGSVSTLTIQRTQQEDSAVYLCASSLTSGGTGELFFGEGSRLTVL.

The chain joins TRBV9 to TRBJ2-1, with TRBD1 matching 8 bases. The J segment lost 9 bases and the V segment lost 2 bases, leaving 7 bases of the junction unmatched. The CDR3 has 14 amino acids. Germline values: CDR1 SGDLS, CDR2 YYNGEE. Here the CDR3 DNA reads TGTGCCAGCAGCGTTCGCGACAGGGGATTTGAGCAGTTCTTC. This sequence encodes CASSVRDRGFEQFF.

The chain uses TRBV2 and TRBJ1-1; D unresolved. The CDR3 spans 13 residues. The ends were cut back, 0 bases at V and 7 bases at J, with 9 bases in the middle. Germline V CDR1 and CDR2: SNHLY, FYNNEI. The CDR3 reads CASSEAGRGEAFF. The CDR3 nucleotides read TGTGCCAGCAGTGAAGCGGGCCGGGGTGAAGCTTTCTTT.

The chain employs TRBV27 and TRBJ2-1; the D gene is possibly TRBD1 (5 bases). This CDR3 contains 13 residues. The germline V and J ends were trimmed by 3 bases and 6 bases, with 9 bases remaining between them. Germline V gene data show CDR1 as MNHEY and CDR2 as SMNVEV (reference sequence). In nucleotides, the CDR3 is TGTGCCAGCAGTTTGGGGCATATCAATGAGCAGTTCTTC. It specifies CASSLGHINEQFF.

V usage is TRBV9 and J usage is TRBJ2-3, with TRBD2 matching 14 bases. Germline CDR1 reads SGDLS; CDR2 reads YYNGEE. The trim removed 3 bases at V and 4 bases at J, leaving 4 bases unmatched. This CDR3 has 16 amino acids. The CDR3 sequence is CASSGGLAGAPDTQYF. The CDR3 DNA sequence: TGTGCCAGCAGCGGGGGACTAGCGGGGGCACCAGATACGCAGTATTTT.

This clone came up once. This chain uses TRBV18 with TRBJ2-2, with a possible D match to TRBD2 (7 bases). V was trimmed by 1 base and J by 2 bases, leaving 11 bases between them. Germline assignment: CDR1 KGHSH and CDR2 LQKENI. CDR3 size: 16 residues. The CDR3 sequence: CASSPRGGANTGELFF. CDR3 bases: TGTGCCAGCTCACCACGAGGGGGGGCCAACACCGGGGAGCTGTTTTTT.

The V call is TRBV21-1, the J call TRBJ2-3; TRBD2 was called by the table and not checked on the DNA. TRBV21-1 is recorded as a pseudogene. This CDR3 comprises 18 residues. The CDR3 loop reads CASSKDNSGGGGTDTQYF. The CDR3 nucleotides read TGTGCCAGCAGCAAAGATAATAGCGGGGGAGGGGGCACAGATACGCAGTATTTT.

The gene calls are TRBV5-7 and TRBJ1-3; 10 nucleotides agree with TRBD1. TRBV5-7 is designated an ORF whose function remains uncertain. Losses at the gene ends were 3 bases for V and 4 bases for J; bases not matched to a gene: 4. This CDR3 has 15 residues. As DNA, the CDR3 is TGTGCCAGCAGCTCCGGGACAGGGGAGGGAAACACCATATATTTT. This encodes CASSSGTGEGNTIYF.

Written as DNA, the CDR3 is TGTGCCAGCGGGACAGGGGGCTTACAGACCCAGTACTTC. It encodes CASGTGGLQTQYF. This chain uses TRBV2 with TRBJ2-5, with 12 bases that match TRBD1. This CDR3 has 13 residues. V shed 8 bases and J 6 bases; nucleotides not matched to a gene: 4. Germline CDR1 SNHLY, CDR2 FYNNEI.

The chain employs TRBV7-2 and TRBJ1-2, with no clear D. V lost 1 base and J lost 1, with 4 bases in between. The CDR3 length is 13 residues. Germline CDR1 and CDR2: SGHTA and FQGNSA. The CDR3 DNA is TGTGCCAGCAGCTTAGTTTATAACTATGGCTACACCTTC. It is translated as CASSLVYNYGYTF.

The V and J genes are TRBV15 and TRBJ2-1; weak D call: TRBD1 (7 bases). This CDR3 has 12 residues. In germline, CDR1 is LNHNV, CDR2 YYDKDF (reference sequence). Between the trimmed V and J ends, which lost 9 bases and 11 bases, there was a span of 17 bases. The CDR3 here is CATTKGGGQQFF. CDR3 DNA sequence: TGTGCCACGACCAAAGGAGGGGGCCAGCAGTTCTTC.

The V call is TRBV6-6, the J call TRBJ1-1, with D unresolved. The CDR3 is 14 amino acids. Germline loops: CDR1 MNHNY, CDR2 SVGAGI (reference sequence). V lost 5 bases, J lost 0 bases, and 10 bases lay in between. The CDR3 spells CASSQRTVNTEAFF. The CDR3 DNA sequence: TGTGCCAGCAGTCAGCGGACGGTGAACACTGAAGCTTTCTTT.

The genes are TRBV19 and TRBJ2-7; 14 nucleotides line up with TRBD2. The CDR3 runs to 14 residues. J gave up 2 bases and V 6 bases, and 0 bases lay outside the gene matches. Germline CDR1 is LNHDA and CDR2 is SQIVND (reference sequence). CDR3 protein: CASRTSGGAYEQYF. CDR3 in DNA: TGTGCCAGTAGGACTAGCGGGGGGGCCTACGAGCAGTACTTC. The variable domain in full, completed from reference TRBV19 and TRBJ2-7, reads DGGITQSPKYLFRKEGQNVTLSCEQNLNHDAMYWYRQDPGQGLRLIYYSQIVNDFQKGDIAEGYSVSREKKESFPLTVTSAQKNPTAFYLCASRTSGGAYEQYFGPGTRLTVT.

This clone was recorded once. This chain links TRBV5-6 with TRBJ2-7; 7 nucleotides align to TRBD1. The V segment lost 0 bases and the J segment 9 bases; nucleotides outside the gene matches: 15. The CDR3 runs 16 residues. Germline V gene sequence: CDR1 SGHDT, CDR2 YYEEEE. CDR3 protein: CASSLGGTETLRVQYF. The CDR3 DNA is TGTGCCAGCAGCTTGGGGGGGACAGAGACGCTACGAGTGCAGTACTTC.

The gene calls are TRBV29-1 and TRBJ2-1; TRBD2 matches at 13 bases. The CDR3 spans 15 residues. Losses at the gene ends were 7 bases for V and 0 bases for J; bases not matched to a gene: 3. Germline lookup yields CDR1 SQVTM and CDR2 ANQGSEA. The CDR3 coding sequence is TGCAGCGGGGGGACTAGCGGGGTCTCCTACAATGAGCAGTTCTTC. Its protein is CSGGTSGVSYNEQFF.

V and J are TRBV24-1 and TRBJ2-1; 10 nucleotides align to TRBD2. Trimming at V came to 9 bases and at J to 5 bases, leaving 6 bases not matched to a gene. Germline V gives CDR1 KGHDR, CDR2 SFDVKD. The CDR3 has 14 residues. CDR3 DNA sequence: TGTGCCACCCGGGGGAGCGGGGGGGACAATGAGCAGTTCTTC. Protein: CATRGSGGDNEQFF.

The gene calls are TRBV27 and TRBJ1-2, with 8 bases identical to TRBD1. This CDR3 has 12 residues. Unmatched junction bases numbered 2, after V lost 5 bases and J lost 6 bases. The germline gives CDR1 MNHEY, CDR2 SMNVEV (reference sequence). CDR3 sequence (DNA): TGTGCCAGCAGTAGACAGGGGAATGGCTACACCTTC. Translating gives CASSRQGNGYTF.

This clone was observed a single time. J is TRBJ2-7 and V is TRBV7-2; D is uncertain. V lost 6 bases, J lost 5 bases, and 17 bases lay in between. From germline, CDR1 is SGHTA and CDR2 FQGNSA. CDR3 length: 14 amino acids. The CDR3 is CASSLTGFPNEQYF. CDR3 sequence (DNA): TGTGCCAGCAGTCTGACCGGGTTTCCTAACGAGCAGTACTTC.

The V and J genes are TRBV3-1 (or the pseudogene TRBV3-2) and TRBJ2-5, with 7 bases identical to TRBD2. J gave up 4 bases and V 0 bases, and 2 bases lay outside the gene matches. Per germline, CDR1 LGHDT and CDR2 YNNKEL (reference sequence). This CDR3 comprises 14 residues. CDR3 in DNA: TGTGCCAGCAGCCAAGATCGGGGGGTAGAGACCCAGTACTTC. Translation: CASSQDRGVETQYF.

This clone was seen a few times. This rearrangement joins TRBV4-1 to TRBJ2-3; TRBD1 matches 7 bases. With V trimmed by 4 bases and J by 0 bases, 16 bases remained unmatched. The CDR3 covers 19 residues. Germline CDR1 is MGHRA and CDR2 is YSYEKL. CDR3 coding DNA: TGCGCCAGCAGCCGAACGGACAGGCCCCGTTTACTAAGCACAGATACGCAGTATTTT. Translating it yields CASSRTDRPRLLSTDTQYF.

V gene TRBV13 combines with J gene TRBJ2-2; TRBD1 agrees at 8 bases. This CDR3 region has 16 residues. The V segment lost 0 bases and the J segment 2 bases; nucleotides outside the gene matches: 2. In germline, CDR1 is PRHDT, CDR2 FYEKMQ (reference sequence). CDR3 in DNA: TGTGCCAGCAGCTTAGGGCAGGGGGCCAACACCGGGGAGCTGTTTTTT. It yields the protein CASSLGQGANTGELFF.